This TCR beta chain originates from a study of blood T cell repertoires in COVID-19. Study information: T cells, B-cell-depleted T cells, or PBMCs provided the cDNA or gDNA that served as material.

In the study's own analysis: Counts of nucleated cells, estimated from reference gene primer amplification, were obtained. Profiled with immunoSEQ multiplex PCR; TCRdb holds only in-frame clones, not every one. From that table come the V and J calls and clone size; the DNA was used to work out D and trimming. The sample holds roughly 84,000 clones, 70% to 85% seen once. Germline values: CDR1 LGHDT, CDR2 YNNKEL (reference sequence). The CDR3 is 17 amino acids. The V end lost 1 base, the J end lost 3 bases, and 18 bases lay between the germline ends. This chain uses TRBV3-1 (or the pseudogene TRBV3-2) with TRBJ1-1; tentatively, D is TRBD1 (5 bases). The specimen was peripheral blood. This TCR came from a woman between 50 and 59 years old with acute or convalescent COVID-19. The CDR3: CASSQGLVTAGHTEAFF. DNA for the CDR3: TGTGCCAGCAGCCAAGGATTAGTGACAGCAGGGCACACTGAAGCTTTCTTT.